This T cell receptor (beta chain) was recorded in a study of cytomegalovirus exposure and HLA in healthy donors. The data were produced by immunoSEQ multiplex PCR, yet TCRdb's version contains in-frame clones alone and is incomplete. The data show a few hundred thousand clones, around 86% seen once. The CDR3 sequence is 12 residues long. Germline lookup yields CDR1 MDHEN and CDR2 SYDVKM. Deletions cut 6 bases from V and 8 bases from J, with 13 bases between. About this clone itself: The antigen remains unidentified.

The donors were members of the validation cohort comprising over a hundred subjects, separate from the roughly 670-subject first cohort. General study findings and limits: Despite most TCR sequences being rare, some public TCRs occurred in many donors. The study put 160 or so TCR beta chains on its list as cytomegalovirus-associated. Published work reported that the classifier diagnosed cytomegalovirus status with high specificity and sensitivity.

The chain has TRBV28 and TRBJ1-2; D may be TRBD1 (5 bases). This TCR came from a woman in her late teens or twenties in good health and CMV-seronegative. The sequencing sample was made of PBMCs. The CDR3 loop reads CASSPTAGGYTF. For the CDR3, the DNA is TGTGCCAGCAGCCCGACAGCGGGGGGCTACACCTTC.